This TCR beta chain was observed in a study of human T cells and chemical hapten exposure. Overall study: Sensitization employed 2% DPC on 2 cm by 2 cm of upper inner arm skin. Small differences in pooled library volume mainly drove the variation in TCR yields per sample.

This clonotype was seen many times. J lost 6 bases, V lost 3 bases, and 10 bases had no gene match. This CDR3 spans 16 amino acids. Germline CDR1 reads MDHEN; CDR2 reads SYDVKM. Per the original data handling: Sample TCR totals centred on a median of approximately 100,000, ranging about 20,000 to 750,000. MiXCR, run by TCRdb on the RACE reads, gives a single entry per CDR3 protein. It is TCRdb's table, rather than the study itself, that gives the V and J calls and clone size. The sample has about 380,000 distinct CDR3 sequences, about 6.9% seen once. The time point here: patch test 2, 6 weeks after DPC sensitization. The treatment here: therapeutic diphenylcyclopropenone sensitization with weekly scalp DPC.

The sequence came from a woman in her late teens or twenties with alopecia areata. Some clones in this sample may be carry-over from other donors' samples. The sequencing here drew on whole blood, taken in connection with sensitization to the hapten diphenylcyclopropenone (DPC). The rearrangement uses TRBV28 and TRBJ2-5; 10 bases map to TRBD2. The CDR3, as DNA: TGTGCCAGCAGTTTCCTAAGCGGGGGGGCCGTAAAGACCCAGTACTTC. Translation: CASSFLSGGAVKTQYF.